This TCR beta chain was documented in a study of T cell therapy after organ transplantation. This clone was recorded once. Its antigen remains unknown. The assay was immunoSEQ multiplex PCR, and TCRdb's table has in-frame clones only and misses some. Of just under 20,000 clones listed, about four fifths are singletons. Documented time point: 4-8 weeks after completion of therapy. Broader study findings: Confounding by concurrent antirejection or antiviral medications was not assessed. Minimal repertoire change after therapy followed marked pretherapy expansions in nonresponders. Both transferred clonotypes and endogenous ones absent from products apparently reconstituted.

Sequences were derived from CD8+ T cells from blood, sampled after autologous CMV-specific T cell therapy. This clonotype originated in a human patient who had received a solid organ transplant and had CMV disease. Some T cells may trace back to the graft donor.

The CDR3 region is CASSLDPQGQHLQETQYF. In DNA form, the CDR3 reads TGCGCCAGCAGCTTGGATCCTCAAGGACAGCATCTTCAAGAGACCCAGTACTTC. The V and J genes are TRBV5-1 and TRBJ2-5; D perhaps matches TRBD1 (6 bases). Germline V lookup: CDR1 SGHRS, CDR2 YFSETQ. The CDR3 is made up of 18 amino acids. V gave up 0 bases and J gave up 2 bases, with 20 bases separating them.